This T cell receptor beta chain was found in a study of shared clonotypes between healthy human individuals. This CDR3 is 14 amino acids long. Trimming pared 6 bases from V and 5 bases from J, leaving 19 bases between. The germline CDR1 and CDR2 sequences are SQVTM and ANQGSEA. Clones were sequenced by immunoSEQ multiplex PCR, and TCRdb holds only the in-frame ones, with some missing. In the table there are 660,000 or so clones, approximately 96% of which are singletons. Terminally differentiated effector memory CD45RA+ cells were excluded from the naive CD8 cells, which were CD45RO-negative and positively selected for CCR7.

The clonotype was recovered from a woman younger than 45 in good health. Sequencing used naive CD8+ T cells sorted from blood. The chain links TRBV29-1 to TRBJ1-1; perhaps TRBD1 as D (5 bases). CDR3 protein: CSVDSGPGGTEAFF. The CDR3 coding sequence is TGCAGCGTAGATTCGGGTCCGGGGGGTACTGAAGCTTTCTTT.